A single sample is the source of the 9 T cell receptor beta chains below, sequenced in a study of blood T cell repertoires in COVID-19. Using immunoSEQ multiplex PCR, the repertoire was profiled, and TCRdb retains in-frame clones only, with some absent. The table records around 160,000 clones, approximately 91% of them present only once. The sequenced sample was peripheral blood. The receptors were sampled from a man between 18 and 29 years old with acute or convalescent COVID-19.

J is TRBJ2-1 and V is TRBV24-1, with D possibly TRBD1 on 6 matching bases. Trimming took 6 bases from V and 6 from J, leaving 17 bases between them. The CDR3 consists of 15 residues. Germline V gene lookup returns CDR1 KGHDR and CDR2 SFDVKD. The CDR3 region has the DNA TGTGCCACCAGTCCCGGACAGAATTCTCCCAATGAGCAGTTCTTC. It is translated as CATSPGQNSPNEQFF.

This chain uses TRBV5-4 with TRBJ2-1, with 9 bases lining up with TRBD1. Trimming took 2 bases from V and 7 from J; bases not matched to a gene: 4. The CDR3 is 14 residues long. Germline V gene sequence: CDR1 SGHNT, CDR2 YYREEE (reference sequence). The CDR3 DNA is TGTGCCAGCAGCTTAACCGGGACAGGGAATGAGCAGTTCTTC. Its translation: CASSLTGTGNEQFF.

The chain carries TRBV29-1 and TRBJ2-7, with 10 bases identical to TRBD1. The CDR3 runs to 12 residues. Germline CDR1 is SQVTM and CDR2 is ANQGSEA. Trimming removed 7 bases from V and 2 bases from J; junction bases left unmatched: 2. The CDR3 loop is CSAGQGAYEQYF. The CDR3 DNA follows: TGCAGCGCTGGACAGGGGGCCTACGAGCAGTACTTC.

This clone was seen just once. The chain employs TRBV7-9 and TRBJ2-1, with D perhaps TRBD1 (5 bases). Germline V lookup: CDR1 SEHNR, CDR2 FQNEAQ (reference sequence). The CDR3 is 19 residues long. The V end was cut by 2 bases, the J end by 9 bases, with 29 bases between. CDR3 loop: CASSLKGLPFRQDHSEQFF. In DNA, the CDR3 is TGTGCCAGCAGCTTAAAGGGGCTCCCGTTTCGTCAGGACCATAGTGAGCAGTTCTTC.

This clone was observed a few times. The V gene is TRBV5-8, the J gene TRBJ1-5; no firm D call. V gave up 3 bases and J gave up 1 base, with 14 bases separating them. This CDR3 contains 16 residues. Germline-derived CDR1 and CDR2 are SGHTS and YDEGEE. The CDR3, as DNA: TGTGCCAGCAGCTATACTAATTCGGCGAGCAATCAGCCCCAGCATTTT. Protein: CASSYTNSASNQPQHF. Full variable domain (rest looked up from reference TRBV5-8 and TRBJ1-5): EAGVTQSPTHLIKTRGQQATLRCSPISGHTSVYWYQQALGLGLQFLLWYDEGEERNRGNFPPRFSGRQFPNYSSELNVNALELEDSALYLCASSYTNSASNQPQHFGDGTRLSIL.

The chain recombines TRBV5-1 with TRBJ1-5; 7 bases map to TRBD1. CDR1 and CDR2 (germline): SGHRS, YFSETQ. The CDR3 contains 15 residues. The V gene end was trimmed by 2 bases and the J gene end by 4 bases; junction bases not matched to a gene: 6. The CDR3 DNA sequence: TGCGCCAGCAGCTTAGGGGACAGTTTAAATCAGCCCCAGCATTTT. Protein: CASSLGDSLNQPQHF. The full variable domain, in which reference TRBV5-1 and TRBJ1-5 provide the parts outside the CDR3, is KAGVTQTPRYLIKTRGQQVTLSCSPISGHRSVSWYQQTPGQGLQFLFEYFSETQRNKGNFPGRFSGRQFSNSRSEMNVSTLELGDSALYLCASSLGDSLNQPQHFGDGTRLSIL.

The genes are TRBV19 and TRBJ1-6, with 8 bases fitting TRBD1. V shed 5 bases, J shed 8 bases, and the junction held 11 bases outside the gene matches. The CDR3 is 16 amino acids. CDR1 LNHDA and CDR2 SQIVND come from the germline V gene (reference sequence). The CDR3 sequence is CASSPSTGAAYSPLHF. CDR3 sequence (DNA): TGTGCCAGTAGTCCATCGACAGGGGCGGCATATTCACCCCTCCACTTT.

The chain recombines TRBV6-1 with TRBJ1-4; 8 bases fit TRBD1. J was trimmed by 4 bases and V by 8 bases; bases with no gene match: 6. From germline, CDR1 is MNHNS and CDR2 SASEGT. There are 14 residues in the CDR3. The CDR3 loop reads CASWNRGDNEKLFF. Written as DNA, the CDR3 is TGTGCCAGCTGGAACAGGGGGGATAATGAAAAACTGTTTTTT.

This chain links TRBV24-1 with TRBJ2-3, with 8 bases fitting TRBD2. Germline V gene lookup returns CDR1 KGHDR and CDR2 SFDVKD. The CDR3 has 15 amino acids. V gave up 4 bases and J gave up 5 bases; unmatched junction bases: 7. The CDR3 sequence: CATSETSGYIDTQYF. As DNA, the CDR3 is TGTGCCACCAGTGAAACTAGCGGTTACATAGATACGCAGTATTTT.